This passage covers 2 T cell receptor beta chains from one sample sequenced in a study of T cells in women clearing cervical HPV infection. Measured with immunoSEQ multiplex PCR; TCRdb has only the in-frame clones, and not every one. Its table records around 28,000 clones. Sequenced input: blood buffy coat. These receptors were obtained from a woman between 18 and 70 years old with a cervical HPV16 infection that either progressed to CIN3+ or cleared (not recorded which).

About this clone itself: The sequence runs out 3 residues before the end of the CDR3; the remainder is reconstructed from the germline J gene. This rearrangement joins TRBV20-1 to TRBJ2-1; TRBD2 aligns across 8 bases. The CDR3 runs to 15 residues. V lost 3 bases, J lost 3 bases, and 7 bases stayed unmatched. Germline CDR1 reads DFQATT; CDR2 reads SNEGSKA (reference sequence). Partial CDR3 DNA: TGCAGTGCTAGGATAGCGGGAATGCTCTACAATGAG. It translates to CSARIAGMLYNE. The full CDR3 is CSARIAGMLYNEQFF.

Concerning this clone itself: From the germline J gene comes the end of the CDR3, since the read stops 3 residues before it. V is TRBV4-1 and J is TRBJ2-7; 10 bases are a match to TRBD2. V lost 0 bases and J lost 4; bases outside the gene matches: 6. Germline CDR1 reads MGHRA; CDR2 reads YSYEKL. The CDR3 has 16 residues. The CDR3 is CASSQELAGDRYEQYF. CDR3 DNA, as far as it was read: TGCGCCAGCAGCCAAGAGCTAGCGGGAGATCGGTACGAG.